This TCR beta chain was found in a study of human T cells and chemical hapten exposure. This clonotype was counted a few times. CDR3 size: 14 residues. V was shortened by 4 bases and J by 4 bases, with 15 bases between the two germline ends. Looked up from germline, CDR1 is DFQATT and CDR2 is SNEGSKA (reference sequence). As to time point: patch test 1, 2 weeks after DPC sensitization. Regarding treatment: therapeutic diphenylcyclopropenone sensitization with weekly scalp DPC. TCRdb re-called the RACE reads through MiXCR, storing one row per CDR3 protein. The table lists approximately 340,000 distinct CDR3 sequences, around 7% of them singletons.

The TCR originated in a woman aged 18-29 years with alopecia areata. Some clones in this sample may be carry-over from other donors' samples. The V gene is TRBV20-1, the J gene TRBJ2-3; D unresolved. Sequencing was performed on whole blood, taken in connection with sensitization to the hapten diphenylcyclopropenone (DPC). Here the CDR3 reads CSAMSQMQADTQYF. DNA of the CDR3: TGCAGTGCTATGAGCCAAATGCAGGCAGATACGCAGTATTTT.